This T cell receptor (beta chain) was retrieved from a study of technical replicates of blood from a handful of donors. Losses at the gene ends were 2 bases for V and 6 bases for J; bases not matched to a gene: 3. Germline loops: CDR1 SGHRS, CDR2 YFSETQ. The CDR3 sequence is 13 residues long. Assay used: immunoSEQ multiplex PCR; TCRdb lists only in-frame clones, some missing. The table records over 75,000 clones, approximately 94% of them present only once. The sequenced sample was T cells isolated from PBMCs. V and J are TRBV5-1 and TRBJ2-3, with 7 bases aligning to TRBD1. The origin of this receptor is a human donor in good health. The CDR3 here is CASSFPQGDTQYF. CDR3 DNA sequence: TGCGCCAGCAGCTTCCCACAGGGGGATACGCAGTATTTT.